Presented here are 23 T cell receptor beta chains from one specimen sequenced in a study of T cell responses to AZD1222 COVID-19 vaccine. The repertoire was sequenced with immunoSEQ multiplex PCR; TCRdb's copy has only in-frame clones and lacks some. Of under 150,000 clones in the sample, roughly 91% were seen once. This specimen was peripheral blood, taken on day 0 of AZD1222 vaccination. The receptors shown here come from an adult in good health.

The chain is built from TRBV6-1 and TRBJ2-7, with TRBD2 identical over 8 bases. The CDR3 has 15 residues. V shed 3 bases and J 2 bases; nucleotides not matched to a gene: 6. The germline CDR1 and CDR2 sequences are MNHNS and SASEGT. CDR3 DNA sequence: TGTGCCAGCAGTGATGCCCAGGGACTAGCCTACGAGCAGTACTTC. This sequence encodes CASSDAQGLAYEQYF.

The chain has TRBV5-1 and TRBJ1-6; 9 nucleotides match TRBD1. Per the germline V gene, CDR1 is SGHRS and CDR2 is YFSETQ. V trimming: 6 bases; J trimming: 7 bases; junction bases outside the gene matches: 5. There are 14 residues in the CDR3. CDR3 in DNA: TGCGCCAGCAAAACTGGACAGGGGAATTCACCCCTCCACTTT. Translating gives CASKTGQGNSPLHF. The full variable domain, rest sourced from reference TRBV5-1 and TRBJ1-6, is KAGVTQTPRYLIKTRGQQVTLSCSPISGHRSVSWYQQTPGQGLQFLFEYFSETQRNKGNFPGRFSGRQFSNSRSEMNVSTLELGDSALYLCASKTGQGNSPLHFGNGTRLTVT.

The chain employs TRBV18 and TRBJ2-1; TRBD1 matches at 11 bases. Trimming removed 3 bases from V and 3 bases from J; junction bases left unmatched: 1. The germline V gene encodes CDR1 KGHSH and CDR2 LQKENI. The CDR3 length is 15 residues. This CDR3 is CASSPGQGDYNEQFF. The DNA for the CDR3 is TGTGCCAGCTCACCGGGACAGGGGGACTACAATGAGCAGTTCTTC.

For the CDR3, the DNA is TGTGCCACCAGCAGAGATGGGGCTAGCGGATACAATGAGCAGTTCTTC. It specifies CATSRDGASGYNEQFF. The chain couples TRBV15 to TRBJ2-1; TRBD2 aligns across 7 bases. Germline V gene data show CDR1 as LNHNV and CDR2 as YYDKDF (reference sequence). The CDR3 totals 16 residues. V trimming: 0 bases; J trimming: 4 bases; junction bases outside the gene matches: 6.

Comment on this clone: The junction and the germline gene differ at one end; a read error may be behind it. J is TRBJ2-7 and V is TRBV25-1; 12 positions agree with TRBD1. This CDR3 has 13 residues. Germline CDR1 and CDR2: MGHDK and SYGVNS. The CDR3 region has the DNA TGTGCCAGCAGTGAATCAGGGACAGGGGGCACAATTTTC. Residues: CASSESGTGGTIF.

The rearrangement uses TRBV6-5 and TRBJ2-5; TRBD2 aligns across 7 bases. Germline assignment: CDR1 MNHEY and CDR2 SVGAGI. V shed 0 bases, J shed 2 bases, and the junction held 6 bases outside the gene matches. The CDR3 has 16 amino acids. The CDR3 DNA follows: TGTGCCAGCAGTTACTCGAGGACTAGAGGGCAAGAGACCCAGTACTTC. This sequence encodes CASSYSRTRGQETQYF.

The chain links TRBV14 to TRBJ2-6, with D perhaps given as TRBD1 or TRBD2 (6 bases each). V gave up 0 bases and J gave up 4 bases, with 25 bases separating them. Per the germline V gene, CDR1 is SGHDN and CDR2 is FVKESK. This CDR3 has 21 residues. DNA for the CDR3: TGTGCCAGCAGCCAAGAAGGTCACTGGGACTGGGGGCCCCCGGGGGCCAACGTCCTGACTTTC. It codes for CASSQEGHWDWGPPGANVLTF.

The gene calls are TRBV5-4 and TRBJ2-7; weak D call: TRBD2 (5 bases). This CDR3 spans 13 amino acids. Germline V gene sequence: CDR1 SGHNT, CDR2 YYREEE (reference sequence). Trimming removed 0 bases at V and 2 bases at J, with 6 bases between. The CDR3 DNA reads TGTGCCAGCAGCTTGGAGAGGGCCTACGAGCAGTACTTC. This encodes CASSLERAYEQYF.

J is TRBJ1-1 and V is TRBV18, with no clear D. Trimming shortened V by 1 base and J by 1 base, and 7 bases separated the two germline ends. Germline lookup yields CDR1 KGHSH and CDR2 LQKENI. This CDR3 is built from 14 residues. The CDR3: CASSPRGQNTEAFF. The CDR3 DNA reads TGTGCCAGCTCACCACGGGGTCAGAACACTGAAGCTTTCTTT.

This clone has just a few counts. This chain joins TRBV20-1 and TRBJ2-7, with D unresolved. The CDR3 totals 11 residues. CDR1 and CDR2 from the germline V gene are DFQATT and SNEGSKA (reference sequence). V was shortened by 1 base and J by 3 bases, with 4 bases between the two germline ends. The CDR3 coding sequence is TGCAGTGCTAGAGGGAACTACGAGCAGTACTTC. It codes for CSARGNYEQYF.

The CDR3 DNA is TGTGCCAGCAGTCAGCCCGGACTATTTGTGAGGGATACGCAGTATTTT. This sequence encodes CASSQPGLFVRDTQYF. V usage is TRBV25-1 and J usage is TRBJ2-3; D might be TRBD2 (6 bases). Trimming removed 5 bases at V and 6 bases at J, with 21 bases between. The CDR3 runs 16 residues. Germline V CDR1 and CDR2: MGHDK, SYGVNS.

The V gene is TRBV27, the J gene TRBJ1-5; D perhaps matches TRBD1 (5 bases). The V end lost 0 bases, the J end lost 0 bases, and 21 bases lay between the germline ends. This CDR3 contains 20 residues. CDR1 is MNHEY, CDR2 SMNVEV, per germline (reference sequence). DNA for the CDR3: TGTGCCAGCAGTTTATCGGCAGGGCACCTTCGCCACGATAGCAATCAGCCCCAGCATTTT. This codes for CASSLSAGHLRHDSNQPQHF.

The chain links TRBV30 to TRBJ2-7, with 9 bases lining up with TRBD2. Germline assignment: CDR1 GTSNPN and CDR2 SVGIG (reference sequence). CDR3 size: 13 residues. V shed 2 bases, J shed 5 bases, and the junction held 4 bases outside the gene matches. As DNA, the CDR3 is TGTGCCTGGAGTCGGACTAGCGCGGACGAGCAGTACTTC. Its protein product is CAWSRTSADEQYF.

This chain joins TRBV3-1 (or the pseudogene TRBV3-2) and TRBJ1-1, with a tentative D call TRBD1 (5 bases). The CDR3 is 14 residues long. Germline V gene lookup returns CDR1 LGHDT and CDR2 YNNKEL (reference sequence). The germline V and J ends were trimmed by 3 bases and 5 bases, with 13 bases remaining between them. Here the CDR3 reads CASSQRGWETEAFF. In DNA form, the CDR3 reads TGTGCCAGCAGCCAGAGGGGTTGGGAGACTGAAGCTTTCTTT.

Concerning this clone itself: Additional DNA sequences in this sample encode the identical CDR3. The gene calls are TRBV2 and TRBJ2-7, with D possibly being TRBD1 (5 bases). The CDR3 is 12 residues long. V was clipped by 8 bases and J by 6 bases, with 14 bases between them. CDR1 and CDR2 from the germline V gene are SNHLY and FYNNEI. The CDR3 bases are TGTGCCAGCGGGGCAGGGATGGGCGAGCAGTACTTC. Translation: CASGAGMGEQYF.

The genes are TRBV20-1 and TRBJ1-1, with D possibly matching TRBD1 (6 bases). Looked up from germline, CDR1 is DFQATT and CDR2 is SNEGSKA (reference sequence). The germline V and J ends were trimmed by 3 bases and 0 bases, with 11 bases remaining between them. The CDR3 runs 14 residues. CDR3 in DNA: TGCAGTGCTAGTGCGACAGGAGTGAACACTGAAGCTTTCTTT. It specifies CSASATGVNTEAFF.

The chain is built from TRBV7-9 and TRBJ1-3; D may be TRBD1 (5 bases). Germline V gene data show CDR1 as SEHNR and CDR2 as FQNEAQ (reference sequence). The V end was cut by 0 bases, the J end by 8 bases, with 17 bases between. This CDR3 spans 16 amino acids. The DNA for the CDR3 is TGTGCCAGCAGCTTAGCCTCGGGGACCGATGGGGACACCATATATTTT. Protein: CASSLASGTDGDTIYF.

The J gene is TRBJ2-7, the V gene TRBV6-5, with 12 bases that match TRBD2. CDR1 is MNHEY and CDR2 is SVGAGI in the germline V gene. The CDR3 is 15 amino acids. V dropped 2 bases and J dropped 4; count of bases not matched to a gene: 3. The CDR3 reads CASSYGLAGPYEQYF. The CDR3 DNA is TGTGCCAGCAGTTACGGACTAGCGGGGCCGTACGAGCAGTACTTC.

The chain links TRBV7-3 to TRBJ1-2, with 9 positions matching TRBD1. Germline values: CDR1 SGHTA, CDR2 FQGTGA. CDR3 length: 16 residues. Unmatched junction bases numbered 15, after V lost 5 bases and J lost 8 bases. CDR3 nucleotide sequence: TGTGCCAGCAGCCCGTCGGGACAGGGCCGGCATTGGGGCTACACCTTC. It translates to CASSPSGQGRHWGYTF.

In nucleotides, the CDR3 is TGTGCCAGCTCAATCGTCGCGGGCCCGACGGATGGTTCAGGCCTAGCGCATGGCTACACCTTC. It yields the protein CASSIVAGPTDGSGLAHGYTF. The chain recombines TRBV18 with TRBJ1-2; no reliable D call. CDR1 and CDR2 (germline): KGHSH, LQKENI. The length of the CDR3 is 21 residues. V lost 5 bases to trimming and J lost 6 bases, with 37 bases between them.

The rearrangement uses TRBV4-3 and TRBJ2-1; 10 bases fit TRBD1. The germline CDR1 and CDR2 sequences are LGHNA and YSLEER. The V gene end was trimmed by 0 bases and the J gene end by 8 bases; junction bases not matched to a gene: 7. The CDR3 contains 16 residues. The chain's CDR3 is CASSQDQGQGFDEQFF. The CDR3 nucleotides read TGCGCCAGCAGCCAAGATCAGGGACAGGGGTTCGATGAGCAGTTCTTC.

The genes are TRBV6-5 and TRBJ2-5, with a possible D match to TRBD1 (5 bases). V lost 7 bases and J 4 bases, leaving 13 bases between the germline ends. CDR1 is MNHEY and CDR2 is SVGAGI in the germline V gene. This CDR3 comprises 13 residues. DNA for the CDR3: TGTGCCAGCACCCGACAGACGGGAGAGACCCAGTACTTC. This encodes CASTRQTGETQYF.

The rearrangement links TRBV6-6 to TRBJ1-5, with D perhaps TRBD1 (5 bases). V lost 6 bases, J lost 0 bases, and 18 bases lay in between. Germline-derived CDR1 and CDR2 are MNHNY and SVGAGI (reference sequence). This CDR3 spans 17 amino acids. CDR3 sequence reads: CASSRSLGDYSNQPQHF. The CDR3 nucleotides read TGTGCCAGCAGCCGAAGTTTGGGGGATTATAGCAATCAGCCCCAGCATTTT.